This T cell receptor beta chain emerged from a study of T-cell reconstitution after alpha-beta-depleted transplantation in children. A TCRbeta library incorporating unique molecular identifiers was prepared. TCRdb re-derived calls from the PCR reads in MiXCR, one entry per CDR3 protein. Here the sample spans some 350,000 distinct CDR3 sequences, about a tenth being singletons. Germline CDR1 reads MRHNA; CDR2 reads SNTAGT. CDR3 length: 14 residues. With 3 bases clipped from V and 2 bases from J, the junction kept 1 base outside the gene matches. The input for sequencing was PBMCs from the stem cell graft donor, taken from the stem cell graft. The gene calls are TRBV6-4 and TRBJ2-1; 7 bases map to TRBD2. The sequence came from a human donor who donated a stem cell graft to a child with acute lymphoblastic leukemia. This CDR3 is CASSDAGAYNEQFF. The CDR3 nucleotides read TGTGCCAGCAGTGATGCGGGAGCCTACAATGAGCAGTTCTTC.